This T cell receptor beta chain was recorded in a study of spatial heterogeneity in lung cancer. Individual TCR cDNA molecules each bore their own unique molecular identifier. TCRdb re-derived calls from the 5' RACE reads in MiXCR, one entry per CDR3 protein. The data hold around 110,000 distinct CDR3 sequences, with 12% observed a single time. The time point: blood at routine non-recurrence follow-up after resection. Unsorted whole RNA of tumor, nontumor lung or frozen PBMC was sequenced. Regarding the study as a whole: In blood, ubiquitous expanded tumor TCRs appeared more at resection than follow-up.

Germline V lookup: CDR1 KGHSH, CDR2 LQKENI. There are 15 residues in the CDR3. V shed 2 bases, J shed 2 bases, and the junction held 6 bases outside the gene matches. This clonotype was counted a few times. What it binds is unknown. The sequence came from a male donor with early-stage non-small cell lung cancer. The specimen was PBMCs, collected at follow-up. V is TRBV18 and J is TRBJ2-7; 7 nucleotides agree with TRBD1. The CDR3 sequence: CASSPRAGGTYEQYF. CDR3 DNA sequence: TGTGCCAGCTCACCAAGGGCAGGGGGAACCTACGAGCAGTACTTC.